The 19 T cell receptor beta chains presented below share a single source sample, sequenced in a study of blood T cell repertoires in COVID-19. Method: immunoSEQ multiplex PCR; TCRdb's copy keeps in-frame clones and lacks some. The repertoire holds about 240,000 clones, with around nine tenths as singletons. Sequenced sample: PBMCs or T cells enriched from blood (not recorded which). These receptors originate from a woman in her 30s who had recovered from COVID-19.

The V and J genes are TRBV30 and TRBJ1-6; 12 nucleotides line up with TRBD1. V gave up 2 bases and J gave up 9 bases; unmatched junction bases: 2. Germline V gene sequence: CDR1 GTSNPN, CDR2 SVGIG (reference sequence). This CDR3 region has 14 residues. The CDR3 region is CAWSRDRGPSPLHF. The CDR3, as DNA: TGTGCCTGGAGTCGGGACAGGGGGCCTTCACCCCTCCACTTT.

The count of this clone is one. Here the CDR3 DNA reads TGTGCCAGCAGTTCCTCAGGGTCCTCCTCCTATGGCTACACCTTC. It is translated as CASSSSGSSSYGYTF. The chain recombines TRBV27 with TRBJ1-2; D might be TRBD1 (5 bases). The V gene's germline CDR1 is MNHEY and CDR2 SMNVEV (reference sequence). The CDR3 spans 15 residues. The germline V and J ends were trimmed by 4 bases and 4 bases, with 16 bases remaining between them.

The chain recombines TRBV29-1 with TRBJ1-1; D is perhaps TRBD1 (5 bases). V was cut by 6 bases and J by 3 bases, with 20 bases left in between. CDR1 SQVTM and CDR2 ANQGSEA come from the germline V gene. This CDR3 is built from 15 residues. CDR3 nucleotides: TGCAGCGTGGCTGATCCGGGTTCCAGGGACACTGAAGCTTTCTTT. As protein: CSVADPGSRDTEAFF.

The chain joins TRBV28 to TRBJ1-1, with 12 bases lining up with TRBD1. With V trimmed by 4 bases and J by 4 bases, 7 bases remained unmatched. CDR1 MDHEN and CDR2 SYDVKM come from the germline V gene. CDR3 length: 16 residues. CDR3 in amino acids: CASSSGTGGISTEAFF. The CDR3, as DNA: TGTGCCAGCAGTTCTGGGACAGGGGGCATTAGCACTGAAGCTTTCTTT.

The count of this clone is one. This rearrangement joins TRBV18 to TRBJ1-1; D perhaps matches TRBD1 (6 bases). V was cut by 9 bases and J by 4 bases, with 18 bases left in between. Germline assignment: CDR1 KGHSH and CDR2 LQKENI. CDR3 length: 14 residues. CDR3 loop: CASQQGGDGTEAFF. The CDR3 nucleotides read TGTGCCAGTCAACAGGGTGGGGATGGCACTGAAGCTTTCTTT.

This clone appeared a single time. V gene TRBV29-1 combines with J gene TRBJ1-1, with D tentatively TRBD1 (5 bases). V was shortened by 1 base and J by 0 bases, with 6 bases between the two germline ends. Germline-derived CDR1 and CDR2 are SQVTM and ANQGSEA. The CDR3 has 13 amino acids. CDR3: CSVEGGLNTEAFF. The DNA of the CDR3 is TGCAGCGTTGAAGGGGGCCTGAACACTGAAGCTTTCTTT. The full variable domain, completed using reference TRBV29-1 and TRBJ1-1, is SAVISQKPSRDICQRGTSLTIQCQVDSQVTMMFWYRQQPGQSLTLIATANQGSEATYESGFVIDKFPISRPNLTFSTLTVSNMSPEDSSIYLCSVEGGLNTEAFFGQGTRLTVV.

The rearrangement joins TRBV6-5 to TRBJ1-3; 8 bases match TRBD1. CDR1 and CDR2 (germline): MNHEY, SVGAGI. CDR3 size: 15 residues. V lost 0 bases, J lost 4 bases, and 2 bases stayed unmatched. Here the CDR3 DNA reads TGTGCCAGCAGTTACTCGGACAGGGCCGGAAACACCATATATTTT. Encoded protein: CASSYSDRAGNTIYF.

The V and J genes are TRBV9 and TRBJ1-5; D is unresolved. The CDR3 is 15 residues long. V was shortened by 0 bases and J by 2 bases, with 9 bases between the two germline ends. Germline assignment: CDR1 SGDLS and CDR2 YYNGEE. The DNA for the CDR3 is TGTGCCAGCAGCGTAGACGGGGTCGGCAATCAGCCCCAGCATTTT. Amino acid sequence: CASSVDGVGNQPQHF.

The DNA of the CDR3 is TGTGCCAGCAGTCCAAGCCAAGTTAACAGGGCGCACTCCTACGAGCAGTACTTC. Amino acid sequence: CASSPSQVNRAHSYEQYF. The chain couples TRBV27 to TRBJ2-7; possible D gene TRBD1, 6 bases. The V and J ends lost 5 bases and 0 bases respectively, with 23 bases between them. CDR3 length: 18 residues. Germline CDR1 and CDR2: MNHEY and SMNVEV (reference sequence).

The CDR3 DNA reads TGCAGTGCTAGTGTCCGGGATAGAGAGACCCAGTACTTC. Residues: CSASVRDRETQYF. The chain recombines TRBV20-1 with TRBJ2-5; maybe TRBD2 (5 bases). This CDR3 is built from 13 residues. Germline CDR1 DFQATT, CDR2 SNEGSKA (reference sequence). V was pared by 3 bases and J by 4 bases, with 12 bases between.

The chain recombines TRBV7-3 with TRBJ1-1, with D possibly matching TRBD1 (5 bases). This CDR3 region has 15 residues. Germline CDR1 reads SGHTA; CDR2 reads FQGTGA. The V end was cut by 2 bases, the J end by 5 bases, with 15 bases between. CDR3 region: CASSLEAGFRTEAFF. Written as DNA, the CDR3 is TGTGCCAGCAGCTTAGAGGCAGGGTTTAGGACTGAAGCTTTCTTT.

The V and J genes are TRBV7-9 and TRBJ1-1; 9 bases align to TRBD1. The CDR3 is 15 residues long. From germline, CDR1 is SEHNR and CDR2 FQNEAQ (reference sequence). V was pared by 3 bases and J by 5 bases, with 7 bases of the junction left unmatched. As DNA, the CDR3 is TGTGCCAGCAGCTTTCACAGGGGGCCGGGGACTGAAGCTTTCTTT. Translation gives CASSFHRGPGTEAFF. Based on the CDR3 plus reference TRBV7-9 and TRBJ1-1, the full variable domain is DTGVSQNPRHKITKRGQNVTFRCDPISEHNRLYWYRQTLGQGPEFLTYFQNEAQLEKSRLLSDRFSAERPKGSFSTLEIQRTEQGDSAMYLCASSFHRGPGTEAFFGQGTRLTVV.

Points on this clone: Other DNA sequences in the sample encode the same CDR3. V is TRBV3-1 (or the pseudogene TRBV3-2) and J is TRBJ1-5; tentative D call: TRBD1 (5 bases). CDR1 and CDR2 from the germline V gene are LGHDT and YNNKEL (reference sequence). V dropped 1 base and J dropped 1 base, with 5 bases sitting between them. CDR3 length: 14 residues. DNA for the CDR3: TGTGCCAGCAGCCAAGGACAGAGCAATCAGCCCCAGCATTTT. Translation: CASSQGQSNQPQHF.

V is TRBV4-1 and J is TRBJ1-1; 7 bases are shared with TRBD1. Per germline, CDR1 MGHRA and CDR2 YSYEKL. The CDR3 runs to 14 residues. V gave up 6 bases and J gave up 0 bases; unmatched junction bases: 4. The CDR3 region is CASSRQGVNTEAFF. For the CDR3, the DNA is TGCGCCAGCAGTCGACAGGGCGTGAACACTGAAGCTTTCTTT.

The sample holds one count of this clone. The chain combines TRBV5-1 with TRBJ2-7, with 14 positions matching TRBD2. CDR3 size: 19 residues. Trimming at V came to 2 bases and at J to 1 base, leaving 11 bases not matched to a gene. Germline values: CDR1 SGHRS, CDR2 YFSETQ. The CDR3 sequence is CASSLTGTSGRRWSYEQYF. The CDR3 nucleotides are TGCGCCAGCAGCTTAACCGGGACTAGCGGGAGAAGATGGTCCTACGAGCAGTACTTC.

For the CDR3, the DNA is TGTGCCATCAGAGGGGACAGGGGGCCGTCCTACGAGCAGTACTTC. This translates into CAIRGDRGPSYEQYF. The V call is TRBV10-3, the J call TRBJ2-7; 12 bases match TRBD1. CDR1 is ENHRY and CDR2 is SYGVKD in the germline V gene. The CDR3 loop spans 15 amino acids. J lost 1 base, V lost 6 bases, and 4 bases had no gene match.

V usage is TRBV7-2 and J usage is TRBJ1-1; D gene unclear. Germline CDR1 reads SGHTA; CDR2 reads FQGNSA. V was pared by 3 bases and J by 1 base, with 9 bases between. CDR3 length: 14 residues. The CDR3 reads CASSFLRENTEAFF. CDR3 bases: TGTGCCAGCAGCTTCCTTCGGGAGAACACTGAAGCTTTCTTT.

This chain uses TRBV6-2 or TRBV6-3 with TRBJ2-7; 10 bases are a match to TRBD1. Trimming took 6 bases from V and 2 from J; bases not matched to a gene: 4. CDR1 and CDR2 (germline): MNHEY, SVGEGT. The CDR3 has 14 residues. The CDR3 reads CASSAGTGAYEQYF. CDR3 bases: TGTGCCAGCAGCGCCGGGACAGGGGCCTACGAGCAGTACTTC.

This sequence joins TRBV18 and TRBJ1-2, with TRBD1 matching over 7 bases. Germline V gene lookup returns CDR1 KGHSH and CDR2 LQKENI. J lost 8 bases, V lost 1 base, and 4 bases had no gene match. The CDR3 is 13 amino acids. The CDR3 loop reads CASSPRQGAGYTF. CDR3 bases: TGTGCCAGCTCACCACGACAGGGTGCCGGCTACACCTTC.